This T cell receptor (beta chain) was observed in a study of cytomegalovirus exposure and HLA in healthy donors. Study-level findings and limits: Productive status was seen about 87% or about 30% of the time for most TCR beta V segments in an earlier analysis.

To note about this clone: Its antigen is unidentified.

PCR amplification relied on 60 Vbeta primers (plus 13 Jbeta primers). Original data processing: There were around 77 million unique TCR beta chains by a later count, and 8.5 million to 14 million of them were shared. TCRdb keeps only in-frame clones here, not all; method: immunoSEQ multiplex PCR. The DNA gave D and trimming, while V, J and clone size come from that table. Here the sample spans about 160,000 clones, roughly 82% being singletons. V was clipped by 11 bases and J by 2 bases; unmatched bases: 15. From germline, CDR1 is MDHEN and CDR2 SYDVKM. There are 17 residues in the CDR3. The clonotype was recovered from a man aged 45-65 years in good health and CMV-seropositive. The source material was PBMCs. V and J are TRBV28 and TRBJ1-5; 10 bases agree with TRBD1. CDR3 coding DNA: TGTGCCTGTAATCCGGGACAGGGGCCTAAACGCAATCAGCCCCAGCATTTT. This codes for CACNPGQGPKRNQPQHF.